This entry lists 16 T cell receptor beta chains sequenced from one sample in a study of HIV-infected patients and healthy controls (dated by TCRdb to 2013 to 2016). Since whole blood was used without any cell fractionation, the repertoire reflected all peripheral T cells in unsorted form. The method was 5' RACE. Sequenced on an Illumina MiSeq. Reverse transcription of approximately 500 ng RNA was performed with SuperScript III using primers directed against the alpha and beta constant regions. Separate alpha and beta chain libraries were generated by chain-specific third strand synthesis with multiplexing indices. TCRdb redid the processing of the public reads, applying fastp at Q25 and MiXCR, and retained in-frame beta chains. Entries are consolidated by CDR3 protein sequence, retaining the most common genes and DNA. This sample holds roughly 7,300 distinct CDR3 sequences; roughly 7.4% were observed only once. More than 9% of the sample belongs to the ten largest clones.

The specimen comprised blood, sampled before antiretroviral therapy. The receptor source for this set is an adult with HIV infection.

This clonotype was detected ten times or more. The chain combines TRBV29-1 with TRBJ2-1; D is perhaps TRBD1 (7 bases). Germline CDR1 is SQVTM and CDR2 is ANQGSEA. V lost 4 bases, J lost 0 bases, and 10 bases lay in between. The CDR3 totals 14 residues. CDR3 DNA: TGCAGCGTTGCGCGGGACAGCTCCTACAATGAGCAGTTCTTC. It specifies CSVARDSSYNEQFF.

This clonotype was picked up many times. This rearrangement joins TRBV5-6 to TRBJ1-3; possibly TRBD1 for D (5 bases). This CDR3 region has 14 residues. V was pared by 7 bases and J by 2 bases, with 13 bases between. The V gene's germline CDR1 is SGHDT and CDR2 YYEEEE. DNA of the CDR3: TGTGCCAGCCGACGTGGGGGGACTGGAAACACCATATATTTT. Translation gives CASRRGGTGNTIYF.

This clonotype was found many times. The V gene is TRBV24-1, the J gene TRBJ2-3; D might be TRBD1 (6 bases). V was clipped by 2 bases and J by 7 bases, with 18 bases between them. Germline V CDR1 and CDR2: KGHDR, SFDVKD. This CDR3 comprises 16 residues. The CDR3 DNA follows: TGTGCCACCAGTGATTCCCAGGGGTTGTTCAACTATACGCAGTATTTT. Protein: CATSDSQGLFNYTQYF.

By frequency in the sample, this clonotype is medium-sized (0.01 to 0.1%). The chain is built from TRBV14 and TRBJ2-7; a weak D match, TRBD2 (5 bases). The CDR3 has 15 amino acids. Germline V gene sequence: CDR1 SGHDN, CDR2 FVKESK. V was clipped by 0 bases and J by 2 bases, with 11 bases between them. The CDR3 sequence: CASSQDHWETYEQYF. In DNA, the CDR3 is TGTGCCAGCAGCCAAGATCATTGGGAGACCTACGAGCAGTACTTC.

This clonotype was picked up many times. V and J are TRBV4-2 and TRBJ1-1; no clear D gene. The V gene lost 2 bases and the J gene lost 2 bases, with 9 bases spanning the gap. CDR1 and CDR2 from the germline V gene are LGHNA and YNFKEQ. There are 14 residues in the CDR3. The CDR3 region has the DNA TGTGCCAGCAGCCAAACTCTCTCCAACACTGAAGCTTTCTTT. Translating gives CASSQTLSNTEAFF.

This clonotype has a count of ten or more. V and J are TRBV3-1 and TRBJ1-1; D gene unclear. CDR3 length equals 13 residues. The V gene's germline CDR1 is LGHDT and CDR2 YNNKEL (reference sequence). The germline V and J ends were trimmed by 4 bases and 6 bases, with 12 bases remaining between them. The CDR3, as DNA: TGTGCCAGCAGCCCCAAACCGGGCCCTGAAGCTTTCTTT. Translating it yields CASSPKPGPEAFF.

V gene TRBV20-1 combines with J gene TRBJ1-4; D uncertain. Germline V gene data show CDR1 as DFQATT and CDR2 as SNEGSKA (reference sequence). With 4 bases removed from V and 0 bases from J, the gap between germline ends came to 15 bases. The CDR3 sequence is 16 residues long. The CDR3 loop reads CSAKLPGMSTNEKLFF. The CDR3 nucleotides are TGCAGTGCTAAACTGCCGGGAATGTCAACTAATGAAAAACTGTTTTTT.

This clonotype was counted ten times or more. The chain links TRBV30 to TRBJ2-3; D assignment may be TRBD1 or TRBD2 (5 bases each). V lost 5 bases to trimming and J lost 0 bases, with 18 bases between them. Germline CDR1 is GTSNPN and CDR2 is SVGIG (reference sequence). The CDR3 sequence is 16 residues long. The CDR3 region is CAWDGDRSRSTDTQYF. CDR3 DNA sequence: TGTGCCTGGGACGGGGACCGCTCGAGAAGCACAGATACGCAGTATTTT.

This clonotype has ten or more counts. The chain is built from TRBV27 and TRBJ2-1; possibly TRBD1 for D (6 bases). The CDR3 runs 18 residues. The germline V gene has CDR1 MNHEY and CDR2 SMNVEV (reference sequence). V lost 3 bases and J 5 bases, leaving 23 bases between the germline ends. CDR3 sequence (DNA): TGTGCCAGCAGTTTTTTGGGTCAGGGGACCCCGACTGACAATGAGCAGTTCTTC. Amino acid sequence: CASSFLGQGTPTDNEQFF.

In its sample, this clonotype is medium-sized. This chain connects TRBV24-1 to TRBJ1-2; D not resolved. The CDR3 consists of 12 residues. Between the trimmed V and J ends, which lost 2 bases and 4 bases, there was a span of 4 bases. The germline CDR1 and CDR2 sequences are KGHDR and SFDVKD. CDR3 sequence reads: CATSDSGYGYTF. CDR3 coding DNA: TGTGCCACCAGTGATTCAGGCTATGGCTACACCTTC.

This clonotype was detected ten times or more. The chain uses TRBV29-1 and TRBJ1-2; no clear D gene. Trimming removed 7 bases from V and 4 bases from J, with 13 bases in between. The length of the CDR3 is 12 residues. Germline V gene data show CDR1 as SQVTM and CDR2 as ANQGSEA. The CDR3 protein is CSGIGRSYGYTF. The CDR3 DNA is TGCAGCGGCATCGGACGGAGCTATGGCTACACCTTC.

Sample share makes this clonotype medium-sized. The chain uses TRBV25-1 and TRBJ2-7; 7 bases fit TRBD1. Germline CDR1 MGHDK, CDR2 SYGVNS. V lost 7 bases to trimming and J lost 0 bases; unmatched junction nucleotides: 3. The CDR3 runs 13 residues. The CDR3 sequence: CASKDRSSYEQYF. DNA of the CDR3: TGTGCCAGCAAGGACAGGAGCTCCTACGAGCAGTACTTC.

This clonotype qualifies as medium-sized (0.01 to 0.1%). The chain recombines TRBV6-1 with TRBJ1-5; D is ambiguous. The V end was cut by 10 bases, the J end by 0 bases, with 10 bases between. Germline values: CDR1 MNHNS, CDR2 SASEGT. The length of the CDR3 is 13 residues. The CDR3, as DNA: TGTGCCACCCGAACTGATAGCAATCAGCCCCAGCATTTT. This encodes CATRTDSNQPQHF.

By its share, this clonotype is medium-sized. The chain couples TRBV5-1 to TRBJ1-4; 7 positions agree with TRBD1. There are 14 residues in the CDR3. Germline V lookup: CDR1 SGHRS, CDR2 YFSETQ. J was trimmed by 8 bases and V by 1 base; bases with no gene match: 5. The CDR3 here is CASSLTGEREKLFF. In DNA, the CDR3 is TGCGCCAGCAGCTTGACAGGGGAGAGAGAAAAACTGTTTTTT.

Relative to its sample, this clonotype is medium-sized. This chain uses TRBV6-5 with TRBJ1-2; D is possibly TRBD1 (5 bases). V was clipped by 8 bases and J by 6 bases, with 13 bases between them. There are 12 residues in the CDR3. CDR1 is MNHEY and CDR2 is SVGAGI in the germline V gene. The CDR3, as DNA: TGTGCCAGCTCCGGCAGGGAGGATGGCTACACCTTC. Translation: CASSGREDGYTF.

Relative to its sample, this clonotype is medium-sized. The chain has TRBV4-1 and TRBJ2-1, with D possibly being TRBD1 (7 bases). The CDR3 has 16 amino acids. Per the germline V gene, CDR1 is MGHRA and CDR2 is YSYEKL. V lost 1 base and J 8 bases, leaving 18 bases between the germline ends. The CDR3, as DNA: TGCGCCAGCAGCCAAGGCTATATCCAGGGGGGCTATGAGCAGTTCTTC. Its translation is CASSQGYIQGGYEQFF.